Shown below are 14 T cell receptor beta chains from a single sample sequenced in a study of T-cell memory formation after mild COVID-19. Via MiXCR, TCRdb re-called the 5' RACE reads, giving one row per CDR3 protein. This table holds 300,000 to 400,000 distinct CDR3 sequences, under 15% found once. Specimen: PBMCs or a T cell subset sorted from them (not recorded which). Receptors were obtained from a man younger than 35 who had mild COVID-19 (a few samples of this study predate the infection). Cell type and time point are not known.

V and J are TRBV7-9 and TRBJ2-3, with a weak D call TRBD1 (6 bases). The germline V gene has CDR1 SEHNR and CDR2 FQNEAQ (reference sequence). CDR3 length: 15 residues. Deletions cut 3 bases from V and 0 bases from J, with 10 bases between. CDR3 nucleotides: TGTGCCAGCAGCTTCCAGGGGTCGAGCACAGATACGCAGTATTTT. Its protein is CASSFQGSSTDTQYF. Full variable domain (missing parts from reference TRBV7-9 and TRBJ2-3): DTGVSQNPRHKITKRGQNVTFRCDPISEHNRLYWYRQTLGQGPEFLTYFQNEAQLEKSRLLSDRFSAERPKGSFSTLEIQRTEQGDSAMYLCASSFQGSSTDTQYFGPGTRLTVL.

This clonotype was recorded many times. The chain joins TRBV7-2 to TRBJ2-1; D gene uncertain. V was trimmed by 5 bases and J by 10 bases, leaving 12 bases between them. The CDR3 totals 12 residues. Germline V gene lookup returns CDR1 SGHTA and CDR2 FQGNSA. The CDR3 DNA sequence: TGTGCCAGCAGCCCGGCCACACGGGAGCAGTTCTTC. Translation: CASSPATREQFF.

This clonotype was observed at least ten times. V usage is TRBV15 and J usage is TRBJ2-5; 11 bases agree with TRBD1. CDR1 and CDR2 (germline): LNHNV, YYDKDF (reference sequence). J gave up 4 bases and V 4 bases, and 5 bases lay outside the gene matches. The length of the CDR3 is 15 residues. CDR3 DNA: TGTGCCACCAGCAAGAGGACAGGGGGCGCAGAGACCCAGTACTTC. This codes for CATSKRTGGAETQYF. The variable domain in full, with the rest retrieved from reference TRBV15 and TRBJ2-5, is DAMVIQNPRYQVTQFGKPVTLSCSQTLNHNVMYWYQQKSSQAPKLLFHYYDKDFNNEADTPDNFQSRRPNTSFCFLDIRSPGLGDTAMYLCATSKRTGGAETQYFGPGTRLLVL.

The chain links TRBV14 to TRBJ2-7, with D uncertain. Trimming stripped 5 bases from V and 6 bases from J, with 17 bases between. The germline CDR1 and CDR2 sequences are SGHDN and FVKESK. CDR3 length equals 14 residues. CDR3 in DNA: TGTGCCAGCAGCACGAGGCCCAAGCACCCCGAGCAGTACTTC. Translation gives CASSTRPKHPEQYF.

This chain connects TRBV7-3 to TRBJ1-5; no reliable D call. The CDR3 has 13 amino acids. The ends were cut back, 3 bases at V and 3 bases at J, with 6 bases in the middle. The V gene's germline CDR1 is SGHTA and CDR2 FQGTGA. The CDR3: CASSFDHNQPQHF. The CDR3 DNA follows: TGTGCCAGCAGCTTTGACCACAATCAGCCCCAGCATTTT.

The J gene is TRBJ1-2, the V gene TRBV20-1; D may be TRBD1 (6 bases). Germline V CDR1 and CDR2: DFQATT, SNEGSKA (reference sequence). This CDR3 spans 15 amino acids. With 0 bases removed from V and 6 bases from J, the gap between germline ends came to 17 bases. The CDR3 loop is CSARDPSGQSNGYTF. The DNA of the CDR3 is TGCAGTGCTAGAGACCCCTCGGGACAATCGAATGGCTACACCTTC.

This clonotype came up many times. The chain carries TRBV7-9 and TRBJ2-5; D is possibly TRBD1 or TRBD2 (6 bases each). The germline CDR1 and CDR2 sequences are SEHNR and FQNEAQ (reference sequence). There are 15 residues in the CDR3. Trimming stripped 5 bases from V and 2 bases from J, with 15 bases between. CDR3 DNA sequence: TGTGCCAGCAGCCCGATGGGGGGCTATCAAGAGACCCAGTACTTC. It yields the protein CASSPMGGYQETQYF. Variable domain in full (rest from reference TRBV7-9 and TRBJ2-5): DTGVSQNPRHKITKRGQNVTFRCDPISEHNRLYWYRQTLGQGPEFLTYFQNEAQLEKSRLLSDRFSAERPKGSFSTLEIQRTEQGDSAMYLCASSPMGGYQETQYFGPGTRLLVL.

This clonotype was observed a few times. This chain joins TRBV5-1 and TRBJ2-3; TRBD2 agrees at 9 bases. The CDR3 loop spans 16 amino acids. The germline gives CDR1 SGHRS, CDR2 YFSETQ. The V and J ends lost 0 bases and 1 base, in that order; junction bases with no gene match: 3. The CDR3: CASSLAQRGGTDTQYF. DNA for the CDR3: TGCGCCAGCAGCTTGGCCCAGCGGGGGGGCACAGATACGCAGTATTTT.

The V gene is TRBV12-3 or TRBV12-4, the J gene TRBJ1-1; 7 bases map to TRBD1. With V trimmed by 6 bases and J by 1 base, 5 bases remained unmatched. The length of the CDR3 is 14 residues. CDR3: CASSLQGSNTEAFF. In DNA, the CDR3 is TGTGCCAGCAGCTTACAGGGGTCGAACACTGAAGCTTTCTTT.

This chain uses TRBV18 with TRBJ2-3, with D possibly being TRBD2 (6 bases). The CDR3 is 13 residues long. With 5 bases removed from V and 4 bases from J, the gap between germline ends came to 10 bases. Germline CDR1 KGHSH, CDR2 LQKENI. CDR3 in DNA: TGTGCCAGCTCATTAACTAGCTCAGATACGCAGTATTTT. This sequence encodes CASSLTSSDTQYF.

The rearrangement joins TRBV7-9 to TRBJ2-2; the D is unclear. The CDR3 extends over 16 amino acids. The V gene lost 5 bases and the J gene lost 6 bases, with 19 bases spanning the gap. Germline lookup yields CDR1 SEHNR and CDR2 FQNEAQ (reference sequence). The CDR3 DNA reads TGTGCCAGCAGCCCCGGTGGTCCTGCCAATCCCGGGGAGCTGTTTTTT. Encoded protein: CASSPGGPANPGELFF. Based on the CDR3 plus reference TRBV7-9 and TRBJ2-2, the full variable domain is DTGVSQNPRHKITKRGQNVTFRCDPISEHNRLYWYRQTLGQGPEFLTYFQNEAQLEKSRLLSDRFSAERPKGSFSTLEIQRTEQGDSAMYLCASSPGGPANPGELFFGEGSRLTVL.

This clonotype was found many times. This rearrangement joins TRBV12-3 or TRBV12-4 to TRBJ2-5; 11 positions match TRBD2. The CDR3 length is 18 residues. J was trimmed by 0 bases and V by 7 bases; bases with no gene match: 13. The CDR3 here is CASTNRASGGSYQETQYF. The DNA for the CDR3 is TGTGCCAGCACCAACCGGGCTAGCGGGGGGTCCTACCAAGAGACCCAGTACTTC.

This clonotype showed up just once. The chain combines TRBV5-4 with TRBJ2-2; possible D gene TRBD1, 6 bases. The V and J ends lost 5 bases and 1 base respectively, with 12 bases between them. Germline CDR1 is SGHNT and CDR2 is YYREEE (reference sequence). CDR3 length: 15 residues. This chain's CDR3 is CASSPQGRNTGELFF. The CDR3 DNA reads TGTGCCAGCAGTCCTCAGGGGCGGAACACCGGGGAGCTGTTTTTT. Supplemented by reference TRBV5-4 and TRBJ2-2, the full variable domain reads ETGVTQSPTHLIKTRGQQVTLRCSSQSGHNTVSWYQQALGQGPQFIFQYYREEENGRGNFPPRFSGLQFPNYSSELNVNALELDDSALYLCASSPQGRNTGELFFGEGSRLTVL.

This clonotype came up a few times. This chain joins TRBV5-1 and TRBJ2-3; D is ambiguous. Trimming shortened V by 4 bases and J by 1 base, and 13 bases separated the two germline ends. The CDR3 sequence is 15 residues long. Germline V CDR1 and CDR2: SGHRS, YFSETQ. The CDR3 DNA is TGCGCCAGCAGCACGGGCCGGGTCGGCACAGATACGCAGTATTTT. Protein: CASSTGRVGTDTQYF.